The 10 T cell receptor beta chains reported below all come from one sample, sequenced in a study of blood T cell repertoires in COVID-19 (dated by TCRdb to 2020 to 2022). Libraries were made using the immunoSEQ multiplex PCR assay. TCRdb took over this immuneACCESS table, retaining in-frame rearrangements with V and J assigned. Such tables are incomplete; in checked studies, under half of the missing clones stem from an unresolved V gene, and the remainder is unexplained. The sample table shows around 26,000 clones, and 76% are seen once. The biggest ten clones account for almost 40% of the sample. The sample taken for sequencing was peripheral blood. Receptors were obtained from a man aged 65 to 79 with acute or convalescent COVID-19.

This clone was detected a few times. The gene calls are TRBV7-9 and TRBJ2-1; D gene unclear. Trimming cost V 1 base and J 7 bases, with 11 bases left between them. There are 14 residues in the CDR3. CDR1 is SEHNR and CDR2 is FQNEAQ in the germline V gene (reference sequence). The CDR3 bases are TGTGCCAGCAGCTTAGGCAGATCCATAAATGAGCAGTTCTTC. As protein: CASSLGRSINEQFF. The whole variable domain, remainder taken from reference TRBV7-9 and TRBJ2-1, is DTGVSQNPRHKITKRGQNVTFRCDPISEHNRLYWYRQTLGQGPEFLTYFQNEAQLEKSRLLSDRFSAERPKGSFSTLEIQRTEQGDSAMYLCASSLGRSINEQFFGPGTRLTVL.

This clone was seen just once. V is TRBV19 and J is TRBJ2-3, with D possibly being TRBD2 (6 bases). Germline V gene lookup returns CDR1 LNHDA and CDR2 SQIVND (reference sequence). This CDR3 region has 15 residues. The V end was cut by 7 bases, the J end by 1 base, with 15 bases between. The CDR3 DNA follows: TGTGCCAGTACCCCGGGTGGAGGGCGCACAGATACGCAGTATTTT. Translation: CASTPGGGRTDTQYF.

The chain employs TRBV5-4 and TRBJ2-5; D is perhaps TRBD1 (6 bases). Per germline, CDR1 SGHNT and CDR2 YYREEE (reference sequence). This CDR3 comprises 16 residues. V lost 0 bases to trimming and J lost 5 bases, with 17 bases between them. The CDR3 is CASSLVGRGRQETQYF. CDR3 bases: TGTGCCAGCAGCTTGGTTGGCAGGGGTAGGCAGGAGACCCAGTACTTC. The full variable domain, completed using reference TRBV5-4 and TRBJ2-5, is ETGVTQSPTHLIKTRGQQVTLRCSSQSGHNTVSWYQQALGQGPQFIFQYYREEENGRGNFPPRFSGLQFPNYSSELNVNALELDDSALYLCASSLVGRGRQETQYFGPGTRLLVL.

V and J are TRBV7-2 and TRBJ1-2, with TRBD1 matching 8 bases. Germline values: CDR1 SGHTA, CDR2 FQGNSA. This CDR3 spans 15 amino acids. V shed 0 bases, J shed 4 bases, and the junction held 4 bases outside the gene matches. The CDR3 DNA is TGTGCCAGCAGCTTAGCGGCAGGGGGCGCCTATGGCTACACCTTC. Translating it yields CASSLAAGGAYGYTF.

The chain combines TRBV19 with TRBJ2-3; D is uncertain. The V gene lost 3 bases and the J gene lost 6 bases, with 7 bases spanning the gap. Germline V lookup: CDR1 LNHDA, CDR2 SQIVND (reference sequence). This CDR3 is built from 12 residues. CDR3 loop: CASSISSDTQYF. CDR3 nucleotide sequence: TGTGCCAGTAGTATCTCTTCGGATACGCAGTATTTT.

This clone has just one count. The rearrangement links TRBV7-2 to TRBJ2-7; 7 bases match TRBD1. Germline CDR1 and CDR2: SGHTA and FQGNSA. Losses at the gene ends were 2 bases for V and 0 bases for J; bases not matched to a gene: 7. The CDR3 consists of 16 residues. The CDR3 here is CASSLMGQLLSYEQYF. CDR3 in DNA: TGTGCCAGCAGCTTAATGGGACAGCTACTCTCCTACGAGCAGTACTTC.

The CDR3 nucleotides are TGTGCCAGCAGTCCGGTTCAGGGTTCCACCGGGGAGCTGTTTTTT. This sequence encodes CASSPVQGSTGELFF. J is TRBJ2-2 and V is TRBV6-4, with D possibly being TRBD1 (5 bases). The length of the CDR3 is 15 residues. V was pared by 5 bases and J by 4 bases, with 14 bases between. The germline CDR1 and CDR2 sequences are MRHNA and SNTAGT.

For the CDR3, the DNA is TGTGCCAGCAGCTTTGGACAGGCCGGGAGCTACACCTTC. The encoded protein is CASSFGQAGSYTF. The chain recombines TRBV7-2 with TRBJ1-2; the match to TRBD1 covers 7 bases. V shed 3 bases, J shed 9 bases, and the junction held 7 bases outside the gene matches. The V gene's germline CDR1 is SGHTA and CDR2 FQGNSA. The CDR3 length is 13 residues. Complete variable domain (other parts from reference TRBV7-2 and TRBJ1-2): GAGVSQSPSNKVTEKGKDVELRCDPISGHTALYWYRQSLGQGLEFLIYFQGNSAPDKSGLPSDRFSAERTGGSVSTLTIQRTQQEDSAVYLCASSFGQAGSYTFGSGTRLTVV.

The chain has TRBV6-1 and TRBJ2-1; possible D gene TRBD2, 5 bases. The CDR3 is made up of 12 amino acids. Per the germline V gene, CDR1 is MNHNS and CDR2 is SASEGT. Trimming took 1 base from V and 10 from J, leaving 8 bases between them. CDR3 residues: CASSEGRREQFF. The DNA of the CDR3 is TGTGCCAGCAGTGAAGGTAGGAGGGAGCAGTTCTTC.

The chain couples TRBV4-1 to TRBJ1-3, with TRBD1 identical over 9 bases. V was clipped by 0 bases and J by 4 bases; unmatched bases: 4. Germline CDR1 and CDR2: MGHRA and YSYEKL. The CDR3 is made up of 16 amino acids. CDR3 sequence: CASSQDRGQGGNTIYF. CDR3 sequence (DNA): TGCGCCAGCAGCCAAGATCGGGGACAGGGAGGAAACACCATATATTTT.